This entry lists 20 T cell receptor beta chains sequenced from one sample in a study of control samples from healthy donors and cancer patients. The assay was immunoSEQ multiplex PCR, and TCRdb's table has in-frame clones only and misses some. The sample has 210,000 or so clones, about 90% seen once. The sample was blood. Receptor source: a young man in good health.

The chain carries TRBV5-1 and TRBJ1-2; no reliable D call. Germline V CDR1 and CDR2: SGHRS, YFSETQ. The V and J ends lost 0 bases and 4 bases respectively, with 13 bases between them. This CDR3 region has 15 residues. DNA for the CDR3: TGCGCCAGCAGCTTGGAACCGGCTATACCCTATGGCTACACCTTC. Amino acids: CASSLEPAIPYGYTF.

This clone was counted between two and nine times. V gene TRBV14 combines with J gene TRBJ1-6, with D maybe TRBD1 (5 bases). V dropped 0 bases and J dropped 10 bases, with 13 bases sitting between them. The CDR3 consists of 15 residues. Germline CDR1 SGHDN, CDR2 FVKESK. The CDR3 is CASSQDPQGGSPLHF. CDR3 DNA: TGTGCCAGCAGCCAAGATCCCCAGGGAGGCTCACCCCTCCACTTT.

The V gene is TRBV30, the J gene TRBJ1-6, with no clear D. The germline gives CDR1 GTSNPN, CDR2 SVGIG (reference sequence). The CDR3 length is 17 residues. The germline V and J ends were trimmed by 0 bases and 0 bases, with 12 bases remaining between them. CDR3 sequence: CAWSVTRMSSYNSPLHF. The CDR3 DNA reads TGTGCCTGGAGTGTTACCCGTATGAGCTCCTATAATTCACCCCTCCACTTT.

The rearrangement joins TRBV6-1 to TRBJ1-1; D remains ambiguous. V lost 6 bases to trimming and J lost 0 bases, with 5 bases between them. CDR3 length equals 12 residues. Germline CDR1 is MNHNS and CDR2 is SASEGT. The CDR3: CASRILNTEAFF. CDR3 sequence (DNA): TGTGCCAGCAGAATATTGAACACTGAAGCTTTCTTT.

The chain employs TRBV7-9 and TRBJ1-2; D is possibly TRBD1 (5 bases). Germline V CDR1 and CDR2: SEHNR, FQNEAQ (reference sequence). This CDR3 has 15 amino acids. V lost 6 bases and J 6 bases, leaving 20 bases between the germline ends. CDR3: CASSAYIGTSNGYTF. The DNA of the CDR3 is TGTGCCAGCAGTGCGTATATCGGGACCTCGAATGGCTACACCTTC.

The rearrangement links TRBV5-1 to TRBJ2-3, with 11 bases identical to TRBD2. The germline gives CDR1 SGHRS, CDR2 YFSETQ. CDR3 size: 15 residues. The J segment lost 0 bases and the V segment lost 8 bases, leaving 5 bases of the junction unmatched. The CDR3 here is CASLAGGTSTDTQYF. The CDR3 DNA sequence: TGCGCCAGTCTAGCGGGGGGAACTAGCACAGATACGCAGTATTTT. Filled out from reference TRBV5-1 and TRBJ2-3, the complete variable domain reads KAGVTQTPRYLIKTRGQQVTLSCSPISGHRSVSWYQQTPGQGLQFLFEYFSETQRNKGNFPGRFSGRQFSNSRSEMNVSTLELGDSALYLCASLAGGTSTDTQYFGPGTRLTVL.

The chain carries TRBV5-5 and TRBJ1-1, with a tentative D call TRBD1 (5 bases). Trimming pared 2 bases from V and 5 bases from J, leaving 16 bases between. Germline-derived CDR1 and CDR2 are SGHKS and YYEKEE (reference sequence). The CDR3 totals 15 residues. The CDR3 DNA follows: TGTGCCAGCAGCTTTGGGTGGGGCCAGAGGACTGAAGCTTTCTTT. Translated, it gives CASSFGWGQRTEAFF.

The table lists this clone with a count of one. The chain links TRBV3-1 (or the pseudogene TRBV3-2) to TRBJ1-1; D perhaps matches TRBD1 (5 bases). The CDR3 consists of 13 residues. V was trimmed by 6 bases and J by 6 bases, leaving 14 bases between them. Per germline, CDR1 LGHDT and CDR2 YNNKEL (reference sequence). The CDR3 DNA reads TGTGCCAGCAGTCCCGGGGGAGCACCTGAAGCTTTCTTT. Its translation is CASSPGGAPEAFF.

In DNA form, the CDR3 reads TGTGCCAGCAGCTTAGGGGCGCAGACGGATTTGGCCTACGAGCAGTACTTC. Encoded protein: CASSLGAQTDLAYEQYF. The genes are TRBV7-6 and TRBJ2-7; no clear D. The CDR3 loop spans 17 amino acids. Germline values: CDR1 SGHVS, CDR2 FNYEAQ. V lost 1 base and J 2 bases, leaving 18 bases between the germline ends.

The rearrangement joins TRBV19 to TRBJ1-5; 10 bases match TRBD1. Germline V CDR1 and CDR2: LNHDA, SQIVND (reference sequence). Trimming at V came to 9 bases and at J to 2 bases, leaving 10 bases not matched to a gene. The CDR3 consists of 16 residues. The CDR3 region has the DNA TGTGCCAGCTCCCCGACAGGGGGCGCGGGCAATCAGCCCCAGCATTTT. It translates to CASSPTGGAGNQPQHF.

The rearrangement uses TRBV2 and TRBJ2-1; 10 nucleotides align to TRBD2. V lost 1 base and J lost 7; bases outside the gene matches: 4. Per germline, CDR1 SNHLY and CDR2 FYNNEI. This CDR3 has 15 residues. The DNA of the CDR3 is TGTGCCAGCAGTGAAGATACTAGCGGGGCTAATGAGCAGTTCTTC. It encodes CASSEDTSGANEQFF.

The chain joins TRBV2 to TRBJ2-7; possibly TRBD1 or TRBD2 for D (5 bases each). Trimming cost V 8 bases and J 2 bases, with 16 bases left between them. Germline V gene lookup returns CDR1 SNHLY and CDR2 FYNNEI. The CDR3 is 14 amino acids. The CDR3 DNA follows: TGTGCCAGCGGGGCGGGTCACAGCACCTACGAGCAGTACTTC. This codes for CASGAGHSTYEQYF.

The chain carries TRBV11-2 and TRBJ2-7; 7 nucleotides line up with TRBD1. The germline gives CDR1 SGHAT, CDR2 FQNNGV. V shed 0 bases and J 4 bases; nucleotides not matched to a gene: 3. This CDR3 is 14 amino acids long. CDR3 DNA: TGTGCCAGCAGCTTAGAAAGGGGGCCGTACGAGCAGTACTTC. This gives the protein CASSLERGPYEQYF.

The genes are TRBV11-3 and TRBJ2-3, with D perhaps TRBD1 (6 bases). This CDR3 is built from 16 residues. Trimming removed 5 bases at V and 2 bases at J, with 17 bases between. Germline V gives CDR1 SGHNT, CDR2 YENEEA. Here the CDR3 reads CASSRKTTGITDTQYF. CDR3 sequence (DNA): TGTGCCAGCAGCCGTAAGACGACAGGAATCACAGATACGCAGTATTTT.

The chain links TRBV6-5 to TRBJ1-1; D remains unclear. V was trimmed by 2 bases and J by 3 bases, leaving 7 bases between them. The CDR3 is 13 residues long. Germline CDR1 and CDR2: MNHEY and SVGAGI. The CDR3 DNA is TGTGCCAGCAGTTACGGTCCGGACACTGAAGCTTTCTTT. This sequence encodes CASSYGPDTEAFF.

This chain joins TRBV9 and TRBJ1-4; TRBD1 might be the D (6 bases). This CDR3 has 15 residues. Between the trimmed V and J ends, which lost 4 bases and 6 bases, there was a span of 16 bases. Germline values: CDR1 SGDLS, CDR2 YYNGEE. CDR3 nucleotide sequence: TGTGCCAGCAGCCCAGGGTACAGGGTGGATGAAAAACTGTTTTTT. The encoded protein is CASSPGYRVDEKLFF.

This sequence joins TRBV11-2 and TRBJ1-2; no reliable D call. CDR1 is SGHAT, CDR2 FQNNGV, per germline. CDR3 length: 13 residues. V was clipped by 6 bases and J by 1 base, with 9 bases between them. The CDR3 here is CASSYNINYGYTF. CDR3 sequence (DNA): TGTGCCAGCAGTTATAATATTAACTATGGCTACACCTTC.

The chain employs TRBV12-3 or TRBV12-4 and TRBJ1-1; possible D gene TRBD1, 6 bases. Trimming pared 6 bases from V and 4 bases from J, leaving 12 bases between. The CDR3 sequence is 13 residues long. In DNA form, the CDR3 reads TGTGCCAGCAGAATCCAGGGGAGCACTGAAGCTTTCTTT. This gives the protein CASRIQGSTEAFF.

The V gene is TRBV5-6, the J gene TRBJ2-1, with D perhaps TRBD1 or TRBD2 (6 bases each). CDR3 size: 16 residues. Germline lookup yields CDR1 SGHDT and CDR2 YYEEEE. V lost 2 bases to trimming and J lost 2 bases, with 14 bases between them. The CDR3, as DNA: TGTGCCAGCAGCTTTATCGGGGGCGAGACCTACAATGAGCAGTTCTTC. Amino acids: CASSFIGGETYNEQFF.

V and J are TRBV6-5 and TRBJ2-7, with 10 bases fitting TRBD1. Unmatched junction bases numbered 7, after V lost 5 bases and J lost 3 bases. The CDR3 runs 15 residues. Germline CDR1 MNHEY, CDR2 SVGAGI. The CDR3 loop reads CASSLTRTGGYEQYF. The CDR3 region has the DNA TGTGCCAGCAGTCTAACCCGGACAGGGGGCTACGAGCAGTACTTC.